This is a list of T cell receptor beta chains from one sample in a study of blood T cell repertoires in COVID-19. TCRdb keeps only in-frame clones here, not all; method: immunoSEQ multiplex PCR. This table has about 480,000 clones, about 91% appearing once. The sample taken for sequencing was peripheral blood. The source is a man between 18 and 35 years old with COVID-19, enrolled during active disease. The CDR3 runs from the conserved cysteine through the conserved F or W. A D gene is named only where the DNA matches it firmly. The size field is filled for only some rows; it gives once, few, many or a size class.

J gene | clone size | D gene | V gene | CDR3 protein | CDR3 DNA
TRBJ2-3 | . | . | TRBV7-9 | CASSLGGDGDTQYF | TGTGCCAGCAGCTTAGGGGGGGATGGAGATACGCAGTATTTT
TRBJ2-1 | . | TRBD2 | TRBV27 | CASSLEPGLAFPEQFF | TGTGCCAGCAGTTTAGAGCCGGGACTAGCCTTCCCTGAGCAGTTCTTC
TRBJ2-5 | . | TRBD1 | TRBV11-1 | CASSPRDRVQETQYF | TGTGCCAGCAGCCCCCGGGACAGGGTCCAAGAGACCCAGTACTTC
TRBJ2-5 | . | TRBD2 | TRBV10-1 | CASSEPRTSGGARGETQYF | TGCGCCAGCAGTGAGCCACGGACTAGCGGGGGGGCCAGAGGGGAGACCCAGTACTTC
TRBJ1-1 | . | . | TRBV12-3/TRBV12-4 | CASSPYSRTEAFF | TGTGCCAGCAGCCCCTACTCGAGGACTGAAGCTTTCTTT
TRBJ2-7 | . | TRBD2 | TRBV29-1 | CSVVGTSGGSSYEQYF | TGCAGCGTTGTCGGGACTAGCGGGGGGAGCTCCTACGAGCAGTACTTC
TRBJ1-1 | . | . | TRBV6-5 | CASERTVNTEAFF | TGTGCCAGCGAGAGAACAGTGAACACTGAAGCTTTCTTT
TRBJ2-1 | . | . | TRBV2 | CASRLERYNEQFF | TGTGCCAGCAGGTTAGAGAGATACAATGAGCAGTTCTTC
TRBJ2-7 | once | TRBD1 | TRBV3-1/TRBV3-2 | CASSQTGGRSYEQYF | TGTGCCAGCAGCCAAACAGGGGGTAGATCCTACGAGCAGTACTTC
TRBJ1-1 | once | TRBD1 | TRBV2 | CASSGTGGAGPEAFF | TGTGCCAGCAGTGGGACAGGGGGCGCCGGGCCTGAAGCTTTCTTT
TRBJ2-1 | . | . | TRBV11-2 | CASSTGTHNEQFF | TGTGCCAGCAGTACCGGGACTCACAATGAGCAGTTCTTC
TRBJ2-2 | once | . | TRBV7-9 | CASSLQVPGELFF | TGTGCCAGCAGCTTACAGGTACCCGGGGAGCTGTTTTTT
TRBJ2-2 | . | TRBD1 | TRBV27 | CASRTQGAGTGELFF | TGTGCCAGCAGAACACAGGGGGCCGGGACCGGGGAGCTGTTTTTT
TRBJ2-2 | . | . | TRBV4-1 | CASSQGRPSNTGELFF | TGCGCCAGCAGCCAGGGCCGACCCTCGAACACCGGGGAGCTGTTTTTT
TRBJ1-5 | . | TRBD1 | TRBV7-9 | CASSRDSFQPQHF | TGTGCCAGCAGCCGGGACAGCTTTCAGCCCCAGCATTTT
TRBJ1-3 | . | . | TRBV30 | CAWSVGGGNTIYF | TGTGCCTGGAGTGTCGGCGGAGGAAACACCATATATTTT